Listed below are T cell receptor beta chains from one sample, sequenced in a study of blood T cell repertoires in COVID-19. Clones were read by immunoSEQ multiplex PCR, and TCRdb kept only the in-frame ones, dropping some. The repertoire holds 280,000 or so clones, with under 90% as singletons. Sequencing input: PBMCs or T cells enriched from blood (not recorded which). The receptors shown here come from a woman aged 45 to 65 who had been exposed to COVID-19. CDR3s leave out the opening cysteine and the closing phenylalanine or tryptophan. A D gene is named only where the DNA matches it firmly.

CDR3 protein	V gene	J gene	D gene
ASSGQVYQETQY	TRBV6-5	TRBJ2-5	TRBD1
ASGLQARYIKNIQY	TRBV21-1	TRBJ2-4	-
ASVNGQPNTGELF	TRBV10-1	TRBJ2-2	-
ASSPFGGGENGELF	TRBV7-2	TRBJ2-2	TRBD2
ASSTDKTGSGTYEQY	TRBV13	TRBJ2-7	TRBD1
ASSLGVGTGAYNEQF	TRBV5-1	TRBJ2-1	TRBD1
ATSRDLVAGGSGELF	TRBV15	TRBJ2-2	TRBD2
ASSPQSGVEQF	TRBV7-2	TRBJ2-1	-
ASSPEGSTNSPLH	TRBV28	TRBJ1-6	-
ASSLRPGVGYT	TRBV28	TRBJ1-2	-
ASSLFEGSSVGYT	TRBV5-8	TRBJ1-2	-
AHTGGRDSPLH	TRBV10-3	TRBJ1-6	-
ASSFQDSGHHTDTQY	TRBV11-2	TRBJ2-3	-
ASSSGIDTQY	TRBV7-9	TRBJ2-3	-
AWSPARGIYEQY	TRBV30	TRBJ2-7	TRBD1
AISEDLAGAYEQY	TRBV10-3	TRBJ2-7	TRBD2
ASSLPAVSTEAF	TRBV19	TRBJ1-1	-
ASSLTTSSYNEQF	TRBV27	TRBJ2-1	-
AISESGTAAGDTQY	TRBV10-3	TRBJ2-3	-
ATSDLGFLDSSGTGELF	TRBV24-1	TRBJ2-2	-
ASSPTQGLGTEAF	TRBV18	TRBJ1-1	TRBD1
AAVETGTAHGYT	TRBV28	TRBJ1-2	TRBD1
ASSLGSGGRGTDTQY	TRBV7-9	TRBJ2-3	-
ASSEADVYRPLNNSPLH	TRBV6-1	TRBJ1-6	-
ASSYSMGQGAYEQY	TRBV6-2/TRBV6-3	TRBJ2-7	TRBD1
ASSLEGQGGNGYT	TRBV5-1	TRBJ1-2	TRBD1
ASSLSQGSLGRNEQF	TRBV5-1	TRBJ2-1	-
ASSQDLGSYTGELF	TRBV4-2	TRBJ2-2	-
ASSPEGSYGYT	TRBV18	TRBJ1-2	-
ASSLFQDQTDTQY	TRBV5-1	TRBJ2-3	-
ASSESGFGNTIY	TRBV25-1	TRBJ1-3	-
ASSNDRRHGYT	TRBV6-2/TRBV6-3	TRBJ1-2	-
ASSYRQGRRGTGELF	TRBV28	TRBJ2-2	TRBD1
ASSTTGRIYNEQF	TRBV19	TRBJ2-1	-
ASSSRVAMNTEAF	TRBV28	TRBJ1-1	-
ASKNEGVEKLF	TRBV5-1	TRBJ1-4	-
ASPRDSRNTEAF	TRBV21-1	TRBJ1-1	-
ASSQVQGAPNEQF	TRBV4-1	TRBJ2-1	TRBD1
ASSPNPERRLRQH	TRBV4-1	TRBJ1-5	-
SVEVRGRSTEAF	TRBV29-1	TRBJ1-1	TRBD1
ASTPGNQPQH	TRBV19	TRBJ1-5	-
AWTLPGQGSFPGANVLT	TRBV30	TRBJ2-6	TRBD1